Detailed here is one T cell receptor (beta chain). The CDR3 has 14 amino acids. From germline, CDR1 is SGHDT and CDR2 YYEEEE. Between the trimmed V and J ends, which lost 1 base and 7 bases, there was a span of 14 bases. Data came from immunoSEQ multiplex PCR; TCRdb stores just in-frame clones and leaves some out. The sample has approximately 280,000 clones; around 90% are singletons. This sample was taken from a study of blood T cell repertoires in COVID-19. The chain uses TRBV5-6 and TRBJ1-2, with TRBD1 as a possible D gene (6 bases). The sample was peripheral blood. This TCR was recovered from a man aged 45-60 years with acute or convalescent COVID-19. CDR3 sequence (DNA): TGTGCCAGCAGCTTGATACAGGGCGGGAGTGGCTACACCTTC. Translating it yields CASSLIQGGSGYTF.